There are a few counts of the clone carrying this TCR beta chain. This record belongs to a study of blood T cells in healthy people across ages. Then a second PCR, running about 6 to 12 cycles, was carried out with a sample-barcoded 5' primer and a J-beta primer mix. TCRdb passed the 5' RACE reads through MiXCR, listing each CDR3 protein once. This sample has roughly 800,000 distinct CDR3 sequences; roughly 24% occur once, and the top ten carry about 2.9%. Investigators took about 10 milliliters of peripheral blood from every donor. CDR1 is MNHEY and CDR2 is SVGEGT in the germline V gene. With 0 bases clipped from V and 0 bases from J, the junction kept 4 bases outside the gene matches. The CDR3 loop spans 17 amino acids. These same data were also listed under a study on T cells of mothers and their children. That source adds: Donation involved a few healthy Caucasian mothers and the six children that they had. Amplification in the second PCR used the M1S primer, which added sample barcodes and 2-4 random nucleotides.

This clonotype originated in a boy between 10 and 17 years old in good health. The chain combines TRBV6-2 or TRBV6-3 with TRBJ2-5; 10 bases match TRBD1. The sequencing sample was made of blood. The CDR3: CASSYSRDRGDQETQYF. The CDR3 nucleotides read TGTGCCAGCAGTTACTCGAGGGACAGGGGAGACCAAGAGACCCAGTACTTC.